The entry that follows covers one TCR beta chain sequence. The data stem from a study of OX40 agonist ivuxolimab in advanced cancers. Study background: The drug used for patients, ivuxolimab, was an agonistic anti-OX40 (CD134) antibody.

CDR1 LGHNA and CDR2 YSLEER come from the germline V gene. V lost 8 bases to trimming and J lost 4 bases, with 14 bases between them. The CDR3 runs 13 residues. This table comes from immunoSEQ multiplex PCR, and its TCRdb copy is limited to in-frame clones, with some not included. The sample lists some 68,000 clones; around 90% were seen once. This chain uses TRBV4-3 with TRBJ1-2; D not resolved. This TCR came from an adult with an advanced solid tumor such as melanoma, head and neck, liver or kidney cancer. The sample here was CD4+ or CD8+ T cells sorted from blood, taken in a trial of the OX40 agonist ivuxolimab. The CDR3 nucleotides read TGCGCCAGCGGGCAGCGGGGTTCCTATGGCTACACCTTC. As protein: CASGQRGSYGYTF.